This T cell receptor (beta chain) appears in the sequencing data of a study of blood T cell repertoires in COVID-19. Study summary: Specimens from acute and convalescent COVID-19 originated in the United States, Italy and Spain.

This CDR3 spans 13 amino acids. Germline V gene sequence: CDR1 LNHNV, CDR2 YYDKDF (reference sequence). Trimming took off 11 bases at V and 0 bases at J, with 14 bases between the two ends. Original handling: The assay estimated nucleated cells by amplifying reference gene primers. Clones were sequenced by immunoSEQ multiplex PCR, and TCRdb holds only the in-frame ones, with some missing. V and J calls and clone size come straight from that table; D and trimming were deduced from the DNA. The table shows fewer than 350,000 clones, with 75% to 95% occurring only once. Participants in the exposed group had met a COVID-19 case in the 2 weeks before joining the study.

The TCR originated in a man in his forties or fifties who had been exposed to COVID-19. The chain links TRBV15 to TRBJ2-7; possibly TRBD2 for D (6 bases). The sequencing sample was made of PBMCs or T cells enriched from blood (not recorded which). As DNA, the CDR3 is TGTGCCTCAACTGCGGACTACTCCTACGAGCAGTACTTC. Translated, it gives CASTADYSYEQYF.